This entry lists 20 T cell receptor beta chains sequenced from one sample in a study of CD8+ T cells in alopecia areata. RNA was extracted and reverse transcribed into cDNA as the sequencing template. The method was immunoSEQ multiplex PCR; TCRdb's version includes in-frame clones alone and lacks a portion of them. The sample has 150,000 to 200,000 clones; under 80% are singletons. Treatment reported: oral pan-JAK inhibitor, 5-10 mg twice daily. This sample comprised CD4+ T cells sorted from blood, obtained around week 47, from a patient treated with tofacitinib. Receptor source: a human donor with alopecia areata.

V is TRBV30 and J is TRBJ2-7; TRBD1 matches at 9 bases. Trimming cost V 4 bases and J 6 bases; bases outside gene matches: 10. CDR1 is GTSNPN, CDR2 SVGIG, per germline (reference sequence). CDR3 length: 14 residues. The CDR3 here is CAWKQGAHLGEQYF. In DNA form, the CDR3 reads TGTGCCTGGAAACAGGGGGCGCATCTAGGCGAGCAGTACTTC. The whole variable domain, remainder taken from reference TRBV30 and TRBJ2-7, is SQTIHQWPATLVQPVGSPLSLECTVEGTSNPNLYWYRQAAGRGLQLLFYSVGIGQISSEVPQNLSASRPQDRQFILSSKKLLLSDSGFYLCAWKQGAHLGEQYFGPGTRLTVT.

This clone was picked up a small number of times. The V call is TRBV2, the J call TRBJ1-3; no reliable D call. V lost 4 bases to trimming and J lost 0 bases, with 4 bases between them. Germline CDR1 is SNHLY and CDR2 is FYNNEI. CDR3 size: 13 residues. CDR3 sequence reads: CASSADSGNTIYF. DNA for the CDR3: TGTGCCAGCAGTGCCGACTCTGGAAACACCATATATTTT.

The rearrangement uses TRBV27 and TRBJ1-6, with unresolved D. V gave up 3 bases and J gave up 7 bases, with 13 bases separating them. The CDR3 is 15 residues long. CDR1 is MNHEY, CDR2 SMNVEV, per germline (reference sequence). The CDR3: CASSFGGRGNSPLHF. The DNA of the CDR3 is TGTGCCAGCAGTTTCGGCGGGAGAGGAAATTCACCCCTCCACTTT.

In this sample, this clone turned up once. This rearrangement joins TRBV11-2 to TRBJ1-2, with D uncertain. The CDR3 covers 12 residues. Germline-derived CDR1 and CDR2 are SGHAT and FQNNGV. The V end was cut by 3 bases, the J end by 6 bases, with 8 bases between. CDR3 sequence reads: CASSLDYNGYTF. CDR3 DNA: TGTGCCAGCAGCTTGGACTATAATGGCTACACCTTC.

A remark on this clone: The sample holds other DNA sequences that translate to the same CDR3. The chain couples TRBV15 to TRBJ1-2; no definite D call. The CDR3 spans 14 residues. With 0 bases removed from V and 4 bases from J, the gap between germline ends came to 9 bases. Germline V gene sequence: CDR1 LNHNV, CDR2 YYDKDF (reference sequence). This CDR3 is CATSRDQGPYGYTF. The CDR3 DNA sequence: TGTGCCACCAGCAGAGATCAAGGCCCCTATGGCTACACCTTC.

This clone was picked up a small number of times. The CDR3 sequence: CSVNFGQIDEKLFF. As DNA, the CDR3 is TGCAGCGTCAACTTTGGACAGATAGATGAAAAACTGTTTTTT. The chain is built from TRBV29-1 and TRBJ1-4; D is perhaps TRBD1 (6 bases). This CDR3 has 14 residues. V was clipped by 6 bases and J by 6 bases, with 17 bases between them. Germline V CDR1 and CDR2: SQVTM, ANQGSEA.

The chain joins TRBV2 to TRBJ2-3; TRBD2 is a possible D gene (7 bases). The CDR3 loop spans 14 amino acids. Trimming shortened V by 6 bases and J by 1 base, and 11 bases separated the two germline ends. Looked up from germline, CDR1 is SNHLY and CDR2 is FYNNEI. For the CDR3, the DNA is TGTGCCAGCAGGAGGGAGGGGGGCACAGATACGCAGTATTTT. This sequence encodes CASRREGGTDTQYF.

The chain is built from TRBV30 and TRBJ1-1; D is unresolved. The CDR3 is made up of 11 amino acids. The ends were cut back, 0 bases at V and 7 bases at J, with 6 bases in the middle. The germline V gene has CDR1 GTSNPN and CDR2 SVGIG (reference sequence). CDR3 sequence: CAWSVQLEAFF. CDR3 in DNA: TGTGCCTGGAGTGTACAGCTTGAAGCTTTCTTT. Complete variable domain (other parts from reference TRBV30 and TRBJ1-1): SQTIHQWPATLVQPVGSPLSLECTVEGTSNPNLYWYRQAAGRGLQLLFYSVGIGQISSEVPQNLSASRPQDRQFILSSKKLLLSDSGFYLCAWSVQLEAFFGQGTRLTVV.

V and J are TRBV2 and TRBJ1-5, with D uncertain. CDR1 and CDR2 from the germline V gene are SNHLY and FYNNEI. CDR3 length: 13 residues. V was cut by 4 bases and J by 4 bases, with 8 bases left in between. The CDR3 reads CASSGAPNQPQHF. Written as DNA, the CDR3 is TGTGCCAGCAGTGGGGCCCCAAATCAGCCCCAGCATTTT.

This clone was recorded a few times. The rearrangement joins TRBV29-1 to TRBJ2-7, with 8 bases that match TRBD2. V was clipped by 6 bases and J by 3 bases; unmatched bases: 7. The germline V gene has CDR1 SQVTM and CDR2 ANQGSEA. The CDR3 loop spans 13 amino acids. CDR3 sequence: CSVGGLGNYEQYF. Here the CDR3 DNA reads TGCAGCGTCGGGGGACTAGGCAACTACGAGCAGTACTTC.

J is TRBJ2-5 and V is TRBV6-6, with 8 bases fitting TRBD1. The CDR3 contains 16 residues. Per the germline V gene, CDR1 is MNHNY and CDR2 is SVGAGI (reference sequence). Unmatched junction bases numbered 8, after V lost 0 bases and J lost 5 bases. The CDR3 sequence is CASSYSLGQGEETQYF. The CDR3 nucleotides are TGTGCCAGCAGTTACTCCCTTGGACAGGGAGAGGAGACCCAGTACTTC.

The chain has TRBV7-2 and TRBJ1-2; possibly TRBD1 for D (6 bases). The V end lost 4 bases, the J end lost 2 bases, and 11 bases lay between the germline ends. The CDR3 covers 14 residues. Per the germline V gene, CDR1 is SGHTA and CDR2 is FQGNSA. The CDR3 is CASSSMDSNYGYTF. The CDR3 DNA reads as TGTGCCAGCAGCTCCATGGACAGCAACTATGGCTACACCTTC.

This chain joins TRBV29-1 and TRBJ1-2, with no clear D. The germline V and J ends were trimmed by 0 bases and 7 bases, with 9 bases remaining between them. The V gene's germline CDR1 is SQVTM and CDR2 ANQGSEA. The CDR3 sequence is 12 residues long. CDR3 sequence (DNA): TGCAGCGTTGAAGATTCGAAGCGTGGCTACACCTTC. Protein: CSVEDSKRGYTF.

The V and J genes are TRBV4-3 and TRBJ1-2; 10 bases agree with TRBD1. The CDR3 loop spans 18 amino acids. CDR1 LGHNA and CDR2 YSLEER come from the germline V gene. The junction had 11 bases not matched to a gene; V was cut back by 0 bases and J by 4 bases. CDR3 sequence (DNA): TGCGCCAGCAGCCAAGAGGGGACAGGGGTCGGGGTTAGCTATGGCTACACCTTC. Translating gives CASSQEGTGVGVSYGYTF.

This clone was counted a few times. The chain uses TRBV30 and TRBJ1-1; 8 bases line up with TRBD1. CDR1 is GTSNPN and CDR2 is SVGIG in the germline V gene (reference sequence). With V trimmed by 1 base and J by 0 bases, 4 bases remained unmatched. The CDR3 sequence is 15 residues long. CDR3: CAWSAGTGLNTEAFF. The CDR3 DNA follows: TGTGCCTGGAGTGCCGGGACAGGCTTGAACACTGAAGCTTTCTTT. The whole variable domain, filled in from reference TRBV30 and TRBJ1-1, reads SQTIHQWPATLVQPVGSPLSLECTVEGTSNPNLYWYRQAAGRGLQLLFYSVGIGQISSEVPQNLSASRPQDRQFILSSKKLLLSDSGFYLCAWSAGTGLNTEAFFGQGTRLTVV.

As to this clone: The same CDR3 arises from other DNA sequences in this sample as well. The J gene is TRBJ1-5, the V gene TRBV30; possibly TRBD1 for D (6 bases). Germline V gene data show CDR1 as GTSNPN and CDR2 as SVGIG (reference sequence). V lost 3 bases, J lost 4 bases, and 10 bases lay in between. CDR3 size: 13 residues. The CDR3 region is CAWSSRGNQPQHF. DNA for the CDR3: TGTGCCTGGAGCTCTAGGGGGAATCAGCCCCAGCATTTT. Variable domain in full (rest from reference TRBV30 and TRBJ1-5): SQTIHQWPATLVQPVGSPLSLECTVEGTSNPNLYWYRQAAGRGLQLLFYSVGIGQISSEVPQNLSASRPQDRQFILSSKKLLLSDSGFYLCAWSSRGNQPQHFGDGTRLSIL.

The rearrangement uses TRBV5-6 and TRBJ2-1; the D gene is possibly TRBD2 (7 bases). Trimming removed 4 bases at V and 6 bases at J, with 20 bases between. Germline values: CDR1 SGHDT, CDR2 YYEEEE. CDR3 length: 16 residues. The chain's CDR3 is CASSRDRGAGLNEQFF. CDR3 nucleotide sequence: TGTGCCAGCAGCAGAGATCGGGGGGCCGGTCTCAATGAGCAGTTCTTC.

The CDR3 reads CASSLAGTSGGYEQYF. Written as DNA, the CDR3 is TGCGCCAGCAGCTTGGCAGGGACTAGTGGTGGGTACGAGCAGTACTTC. The chain joins TRBV5-1 to TRBJ2-7; 8 bases map to TRBD2. This CDR3 is 16 amino acids long. Per the germline V gene, CDR1 is SGHRS and CDR2 is YFSETQ. With 0 bases clipped from V and 4 bases from J, the junction kept 9 bases outside the gene matches.

The J gene is TRBJ2-5, the V gene TRBV6-5, with D unclear. CDR1 MNHEY and CDR2 SVGAGI come from the germline V gene. CDR3 length: 14 amino acids. V dropped 5 bases and J dropped 0 bases, with 10 bases sitting between them. The CDR3 DNA is TGTGCCAGCAGTAATCAGAGGTACCAAGAGACCCAGTACTTC. Its protein is CASSNQRYQETQYF.

The V call is TRBV29-1, the J call TRBJ1-2; no reliable D call. CDR1 SQVTM and CDR2 ANQGSEA come from the germline V gene. V lost 3 bases and J lost 8, with 19 bases in between. This CDR3 is 14 amino acids long. The CDR3 DNA sequence: TGCAGCGTTGACCCCCCCGGCAGGACGAGGGGCTACACCTTC. This codes for CSVDPPGRTRGYTF.